A single sample is the source of the 22 T cell receptor beta chains below, sequenced in a study of blood T cell repertoires in COVID-19. Method: immunoSEQ multiplex PCR; TCRdb's copy keeps in-frame clones and lacks some. Of roughly 210,000 clones listed, around 87% are singletons. Sequencing input: PBMCs or T cells enriched from blood (not recorded which). The receptors derive from a man under 40 in a cohort exposed to, infected with or recovered from COVID-19 (not recorded which).

The table lists this clone with a few counts. The chain combines TRBV24-1 with TRBJ1-5; a weak D match, TRBD1 (6 bases). Trimming shortened V by 7 bases and J by 0 bases, and 15 bases separated the two germline ends. The CDR3 extends over 16 amino acids. Germline CDR1 and CDR2: KGHDR and SFDVKD. The CDR3 DNA sequence: TGTGCCACCAGAACGTTGGGGGGGCCTAGCAATCAGCCCCAGCATTTT. This sequence encodes CATRTLGGPSNQPQHF.

CDR3 DNA: TGTGCCAGCAGTTTTGGGTCAGGGACTTACCATACCGGCTACACCTTC. Protein product: CASSFGSGTYHTGYTF. The chain employs TRBV28 and TRBJ1-2, with TRBD1 as a possible D gene (5 bases). Looked up from germline, CDR1 is MDHEN and CDR2 is SYDVKM. Trimming stripped 3 bases from V and 8 bases from J, with 22 bases between. The CDR3 runs 16 residues.

V gene TRBV20-1 combines with J gene TRBJ1-5, with D hard to call. Per the germline V gene, CDR1 is DFQATT and CDR2 is SNEGSKA (reference sequence). The V end lost 3 bases, the J end lost 4 bases, and 16 bases lay between the germline ends. This CDR3 has 15 amino acids. DNA of the CDR3: TGCAGTGCTAGTCCTAGAGGGTTACGGAATCAGCCCCAGCATTTT. This codes for CSASPRGLRNQPQHF.

The V gene is TRBV13, the J gene TRBJ1-6; 10 bases fit TRBD1. V shed 4 bases, J shed 6 bases, and the junction held 9 bases outside the gene matches. Per the germline V gene, CDR1 is PRHDT and CDR2 is FYEKMQ (reference sequence). CDR3 length equals 17 residues. For the CDR3, the DNA is TGTGCCAGCAGCTCCCGGGACAGGGGACTCCTTAATTCACCCCTCCACTTT. Translation gives CASSSRDRGLLNSPLHF.

The rearrangement uses TRBV28 and TRBJ2-6, with 7 bases fitting TRBD2. This CDR3 comprises 16 residues. The germline V gene encodes CDR1 MDHEN and CDR2 SYDVKM. V was pared by 3 bases and J by 4 bases, with 6 bases of the junction left unmatched. CDR3 sequence (DNA): TGTGCCAGCAGTTTCCCGGGGGGTACAGGGGCCAACGTCCTGACTTTC. It codes for CASSFPGGTGANVLTF.

This chain links TRBV4-2 with TRBJ2-5; 7 positions agree with TRBD2. This CDR3 has 16 residues. Germline CDR1 is LGHNA and CDR2 is YNFKEQ. Germline trimming cut 0 bases from V and 5 bases from J; bases unmatched to any gene: 9. CDR3 sequence (DNA): TGTGCCAGCAGCCAAGATAGGTCGGGAGGCGCGGAGACCCAGTACTTC. Its protein is CASSQDRSGGAETQYF.

The chain employs TRBV27 and TRBJ2-2; TRBD1 matches at 10 bases. CDR3 length: 15 residues. Germline loops: CDR1 MNHEY, CDR2 SMNVEV (reference sequence). Germline trimming cut 2 bases from V and 4 bases from J; bases unmatched to any gene: 1. The CDR3 DNA is TGTGCCAGCAGTTTAAGACAGGGGGCCACCGGGGAGCTGTTTTTT. Its translation: CASSLRQGATGELFF.

This chain links TRBV27 with TRBJ1-1, with D hard to call. Germline V gene data show CDR1 as MNHEY and CDR2 as SMNVEV (reference sequence). CDR3 size: 12 residues. V was cut by 6 bases and J by 4 bases, with 9 bases left in between. CDR3 amino acids: CASRSGGTEAFF. The CDR3, as DNA: TGTGCCAGCAGGTCAGGAGGCACTGAAGCTTTCTTT.

CDR3 sequence: CASGTSGSSYNEQFF. The CDR3 DNA sequence: TGTGCCAGTGGGACTAGCGGCAGCTCCTACAATGAGCAGTTCTTC. This chain connects TRBV19 to TRBJ2-1, with 11 bases that match TRBD2. Germline loops: CDR1 LNHDA, CDR2 SQIVND (reference sequence). The CDR3 is made up of 15 amino acids. V gave up 8 bases and J gave up 0 bases; unmatched junction bases: 3. The full variable domain, its missing parts supplied by reference TRBV19 and TRBJ2-1, is DGGITQSPKYLFRKEGQNVTLSCEQNLNHDAMYWYRQDPGQGLRLIYYSQIVNDFQKGDIAEGYSVSREKKESFPLTVTSAQKNPTAFYLCASGTSGSSYNEQFFGPGTRLTVL.

The gene calls are TRBV27 and TRBJ2-1, with TRBD2 matching 9 bases. The V and J ends lost 2 bases and 10 bases, in that order; junction bases with no gene match: 6. The CDR3 length is 14 residues. Germline lookup yields CDR1 MNHEY and CDR2 SMNVEV (reference sequence). The CDR3 loop reads CASSLNLAGREQFF. The CDR3 DNA is TGTGCCAGCAGTTTAAACCTAGCGGGACGGGAGCAGTTCTTC.

This chain connects TRBV4-2 to TRBJ2-2; D might be TRBD1 (7 bases). The CDR3 sequence is 14 residues long. Germline V CDR1 and CDR2: LGHNA, YNFKEQ. The germline V and J ends were trimmed by 8 bases and 5 bases, with 15 bases remaining between them. The CDR3 DNA reads TGTGCCAGCCGCCTGGCAGGGGGGACCGGGGAGCTGTTTTTT. Protein: CASRLAGGTGELFF.

The chain is built from TRBV28 and TRBJ1-4, with D maybe TRBD1 (6 bases). The CDR3 runs to 14 residues. The V end was cut by 7 bases, the J end by 4 bases, with 13 bases between. Germline V gene data show CDR1 as MDHEN and CDR2 as SYDVKM. The CDR3 DNA follows: TGTGCCAGCAACGGCGGGGGCCTTAATGAAAAACTGTTTTTT. This translates into CASNGGGLNEKLFF.

This clone was found once. This specimen includes other DNA sequences encoding the same CDR3. The chain combines TRBV6-5 with TRBJ2-7; D uncertain. Germline V gives CDR1 MNHEY, CDR2 SVGAGI. The CDR3 covers 14 residues. V lost 0 bases to trimming and J lost 3 bases, with 9 bases between them. The CDR3 DNA reads as TGTGCCAGCAGTTACTCGACCCCGGGCTACGAGCAGTACTTC. The encoded protein is CASSYSTPGYEQYF.

The rearrangement links TRBV3-1 (or the pseudogene TRBV3-2) to TRBJ2-7; maybe TRBD2 (6 bases). The CDR3 contains 16 residues. Germline CDR1 reads LGHDT; CDR2 reads YNNKEL (reference sequence). With 1 base removed from V and 1 base from J, the gap between germline ends came to 14 bases. CDR3 sequence (DNA): TGTGCCAGCAGCCAAGGAACTAGCAAAAGGTCCTACGAGCAGTACTTC. Its translation: CASSQGTSKRSYEQYF.

The chain recombines TRBV9 with TRBJ2-1; TRBD2 matches 8 bases. With V trimmed by 7 bases and J by 6 bases, 9 bases remained unmatched. CDR3 size: 14 residues. Germline assignment: CDR1 SGDLS and CDR2 YYNGEE. Here the CDR3 reads CASGLLREGNEQFF. In DNA, the CDR3 is TGTGCCAGCGGATTGCTCCGGGAGGGCAATGAGCAGTTCTTC.

V and J are TRBV11-3 and TRBJ1-5; 7 positions match TRBD1. Germline V gives CDR1 SGHNT, CDR2 YENEEA. CDR3 size: 17 residues. V was clipped by 5 bases and J by 9 bases; unmatched bases: 19. CDR3 in amino acids: CASSTELWDSTYVPQHF. In nucleotides, the CDR3 is TGTGCCAGCAGCACTGAATTATGGGACAGTACTTATGTGCCCCAGCATTTT.

V gene TRBV28 combines with J gene TRBJ2-5; maybe TRBD2 (5 bases). V was shortened by 1 base and J by 5 bases, with 14 bases between the two germline ends. The CDR3 loop spans 15 amino acids. Germline values: CDR1 MDHEN, CDR2 SYDVKM. CDR3 nucleotides: TGTGCCAGCAGTTTATTCCTAGCCCATAAGGAGACCCAGTACTTC. Amino acid sequence: CASSLFLAHKETQYF.

V gene TRBV5-1 combines with J gene TRBJ1-2, with D possibly matching TRBD1 (5 bases). This CDR3 has 14 residues. Trimming left V 4 bases short and J 8 bases short, with 18 bases between. Per the germline V gene, CDR1 is SGHRS and CDR2 is YFSETQ. DNA of the CDR3: TGCGCCAGCAGCACCGAAGGGGTGGTAGGCGGCTACACCTTC. Amino acids: CASSTEGVVGGYTF.

The J gene is TRBJ2-2, the V gene TRBV7-2, with a weak D call TRBD2 (6 bases). The germline gives CDR1 SGHTA, CDR2 FQGNSA. V dropped 3 bases and J dropped 0 bases, with 14 bases sitting between them. This CDR3 is 17 amino acids long. The CDR3 DNA follows: TGTGCCAGCAGCTTTGTAATAGCGGTAGCGAACACCGGGGAGCTGTTTTTT. Amino acids: CASSFVIAVANTGELFF.

The rearrangement links TRBV13 to TRBJ2-2; D not resolved. The germline V and J ends were trimmed by 7 bases and 4 bases, with 13 bases remaining between them. This CDR3 has 14 residues. Looked up from germline, CDR1 is PRHDT and CDR2 is FYEKMQ (reference sequence). The CDR3 DNA reads TGTGCCAGCACCCTAGTGACGGTCACCGGGGAGCTGTTTTTT. This encodes CASTLVTVTGELFF.

CDR3 nucleotide sequence: TGTGCCAGCAGTAATCTCAGGGGAGGGTATGGCTACACCTTC. Its protein is CASSNLRGGYGYTF. The rearrangement joins TRBV7-9 to TRBJ1-2; TRBD1 might be the D (6 bases). The length of the CDR3 is 14 residues. The V end was cut by 6 bases, the J end by 5 bases, with 16 bases between. The germline CDR1 and CDR2 sequences are SEHNR and FQNEAQ (reference sequence).

The chain couples TRBV28 to TRBJ1-6, with TRBD1 matching 8 bases. Looked up from germline, CDR1 is MDHEN and CDR2 is SYDVKM. V lost 6 bases and J lost 8; bases outside the gene matches: 9. The length of the CDR3 is 15 residues. The CDR3 coding sequence is TGTGCCAGCAGCCACAGACAGGGGTGGGATTCACCCCTCCACTTT. Its protein product is CASSHRQGWDSPLHF.